The rows below give T cell receptor beta chains drawn from one sample of a study of control samples from healthy donors and cancer patients. Only in-frame clones appear in the TCRdb table, and some are missing; sequencing was by immunoSEQ multiplex PCR. The top ten hold around 3.8% of the sample, which has about 55,000 clones, approximately 88% seen once. Sequencing used blood. The receptors originated from a man aged 50 to 59 in good health. CDR3s include the opening cysteine and the closing phenylalanine or tryptophan. A D gene is named only where the DNA matches it firmly. Not all rows give a size; the values are once, few, many and, for expanded clones, a class.

v_call	d_call	clone_size	j_call	cdr3_nt	cdr3_aa
TRBV7-2	-	once	TRBJ1-5	TGTGCCAGCAGCTTATGGGTCAATCAGCCCCAGCATTTT	CASSLWVNQPQHF
TRBV7-6	-	-	TRBJ1-1	TGTGCCAGCAGCTTTGGCAGGGGAATAGCGAACACTGAAGCTTTCTTT	CASSFGRGIANTEAFF
TRBV3-1/TRBV3-2	-	-	TRBJ2-1	TGTGCCAGCAGCCAAGAAGCGAAGTTACGGCAGTTCTTC	CASSQEAKLRQFF
TRBV16	-	-	TRBJ1-5	TGTGCCAGCAGCCAAGCGTGGGCAGGGCAGCAGCCCCAGCATTTT	CASSQAWAGQQPQHF
TRBV18	-	-	TRBJ1-2	TGTGCCAGCTCACTAAACCCCGGGGAAAACTATGGCTACACCTTC	CASSLNPGENYGYTF
TRBV28	-	-	TRBJ1-4	TGTGCCAGCAGTTCGAACCTGGGGAGGGGGTATGCAACTAATGAAAAACTGTTTTTT	CASSSNLGRGYATNEKLFF
TRBV7-9	-	-	TRBJ1-1	TGTGCCAGCGGGAGGGCCCTAACGGACACTGAAGCTTTCTTT	CASGRALTDTEAFF
TRBV20-1	TRBD2	once	TRBJ2-7	TGCAGTGCTAGTTCCATAACTAGCGGCACCTCCTACGAGCAGTACTTC	CSASSITSGTSYEQYF
TRBV9	-	-	TRBJ1-4	TGTGCCAGCAGCGAGGGGGGAAATGTGGATGAAAAACTGTTTTTT	CASSEGGNVDEKLFF
TRBV30	TRBD2	once	TRBJ2-3	TGTGCCTGGACTCGACTAGCTACAGATACGCAGTATTTT	CAWTRLATDTQYF
TRBV24-1	-	few	TRBJ1-2	TGTGCCACCAGTGATTTTGGGGGCGCTGGGGGCTACACCTTC	CATSDFGGAGGYTF
TRBV28	TRBD2	-	TRBJ2-2	TGTGCCAGCAGTCCTCTAGCGGGAGCGGCTAACACCGGGGAGCTGTTTTTT	CASSPLAGAANTGELFF
TRBV27	-	-	TRBJ2-7	TGTGCCAGTGGGGGACTTCCATACGAGCAGTACTTC	CASGGLPYEQYF
TRBV11-2	-	once	TRBJ1-2	TGTGCCAGCAGCTTGGGGGGGGAAGGCTACACCTTC	CASSLGGEGYTF
TRBV5-4	TRBD1	once	TRBJ1-4	TGTGCCAGCACAATACAGGGGGCGTTGGAAAAACTGTTTTTT	CASTIQGALEKLFF
TRBV19	TRBD1	-	TRBJ1-2	TGTGCCAGTACTACAGGGGTTAACTATGGCTACACCTTC	CASTTGVNYGYTF
TRBV11-3	TRBD2	few	TRBJ2-5	TGTGCCAGCAGCTTAAATGCGGCTAGCGGGATGAATTATCAAGAGACCCAGTACTTC	CASSLNAASGMNYQETQYF
TRBV29-1	TRBD2	-	TRBJ2-1	TGCAGCGTTGAACAGGGTAGCGGGGGACCATCCTACAATGAGCAGTTCTTC	CSVEQGSGGPSYNEQFF
TRBV7-8	TRBD1	once	TRBJ2-2	TGTGCCAGCGCCCCGCCTCAGGGGGCAAACACCGGGGAGCTGTTTTTT	CASAPPQGANTGELFF
TRBV19	-	-	TRBJ1-1	TGTGCCAGTAGTATCACAACGGGCGCTGAAGCTTTCTTT	CASSITTGAEAFF
TRBV20-1	-	-	TRBJ2-3	TGCAGTGCTAGTTTGGGGGAGGCGAGCACAGATACGCAGTATTTT	CSASLGEASTDTQYF
TRBV6-5	TRBD1	-	TRBJ1-2	TGTGCCAGCAGGGGACAGGGAGTCAATGGCTACACCTTC	CASRGQGVNGYTF
TRBV15	-	-	TRBJ1-4	TGTGCCACCGTAGATTTAAGGGACCGCCAACCGGAAAAACTGTTTTTT	CATVDLRDRQPEKLFF
TRBV28	-	-	TRBJ2-1	TGTGCCAGCAGTCCCTCAACAGGGAGTGAAGACAATGAGCAGTTCTTC	CASSPSTGSEDNEQFF
TRBV18	TRBD1	-	TRBJ1-2	TGTGCCAGCACGAAGGGGGCTCGGGGGGACTATGGCTACACCTTC	CASTKGARGDYGYTF
TRBV6-5	-	-	TRBJ2-5	TGTGCCAGCAGCCCCCTAAATGGAGCAGAGACCCAGTACTTC	CASSPLNGAETQYF
TRBV29-1	TRBD1	-	TRBJ2-4	TGCAGCGTTGCCCCGACAGGGGTGAACATTCAGTACTTC	CSVAPTGVNIQYF
TRBV18	-	-	TRBJ2-5	TGTGCCAGCTCACCACCAAGCGTAACGGAGACCCAGTACTTC	CASSPPSVTETQYF
TRBV3-1/TRBV3-2	-	-	TRBJ2-1	TGTGCCAGCAGCCTTCTCGGAGAGCAGTTCTTC	CASSLLGEQFF
TRBV11-2	-	-	TRBJ2-1	TGTGCCAGCAGCCCCCCTGGGAGCTCCTACAATGAGCAGTTCTTC	CASSPPGSSYNEQFF
TRBV5-1	-	-	TRBJ2-1	TGCGCCAGCAGCTCCCATAGGGGAGTGGGAGGCACAACCAATGAGCAGTTCTTC	CASSSHRGVGGTTNEQFF
TRBV11-2	-	-	TRBJ1-4	TGTGCCAGCAGCCAACAGCCAACTAATGAAAAACTGTTTTTT	CASSQQPTNEKLFF
TRBV6-5	TRBD1	-	TRBJ1-1	TGTGCCAGCACTAGAGACAGGGAATTGAACACTGAAGCTTTCTTT	CASTRDRELNTEAFF
TRBV6-1	TRBD2	-	TRBJ2-1	TGTGCCAGCAGTGTACTAGCGGGAGGGAGCTCCTACAATGAGCAGTTCTTC	CASSVLAGGSSYNEQFF
TRBV5-5	-	-	TRBJ2-1	TGTGCCAGCAGCTTGGCCAAAACTGGGCAGGGGTTGACTGAGCAGTTCTTC	CASSLAKTGQGLTEQFF
TRBV6-5	-	-	TRBJ1-1	TGTGCCAGCAGTATAGAAGGACAGTCCGACACTGAAGCTTTCTTT	CASSIEGQSDTEAFF
TRBV7-2	-	-	TRBJ2-3	TGTGCCAGCAGCTTAAGCGGCTGGGGCACAGATACGCAGTATTTT	CASSLSGWGTDTQYF
TRBV6-2/TRBV6-3	TRBD2	few	TRBJ2-7	TGTGCCAGCAGTCCCTGGACTAGTCGAACGGGCTACGAGCAGTACTTC	CASSPWTSRTGYEQYF
TRBV5-6	-	-	TRBJ2-7	TGTGCCAGCAGCCAATTGTCCGAGCAGTACTTC	CASSQLSEQYF
TRBV18	TRBD1	-	TRBJ2-1	TGTGCCAGCTCACCAGGGACAGGGGAAAAGTACAATGAGCAGTTCTTC	CASSPGTGEKYNEQFF
TRBV9	-	-	TRBJ2-2	TGTGCCAGCAGCTCCCGCCAACTAGACCCGAACACCGGGGAGCTGTTTTTT	CASSSRQLDPNTGELFF
TRBV18	-	-	TRBJ2-3	TGTGCCAGCTCACCAGCGGTGCAGGATACGCAGTATTTT	CASSPAVQDTQYF
TRBV7-9	TRBD1	-	TRBJ2-5	TGTGCCAGCAGCCAGGGACAGGGGGCGGAGGAGACCCAGTACTTC	CASSQGQGAEETQYF
TRBV9	-	-	TRBJ2-1	TGTGCCAGCAGCGGACAGGCCAATGAGCAGTTCTTC	CASSGQANEQFF
TRBV28	-	-	TRBJ1-1	TGTGCCAGCAGCCCGGCAGTGTACACTGAAGCTTTCTTT	CASSPAVYTEAFF
TRBV3-1/TRBV3-2	TRBD2	-	TRBJ2-3	TGTGCCAGCAGCCGCCCCCCGGGGGGTACGCAGTATTTT	CASSRPPGGTQYF
TRBV19	TRBD1	-	TRBJ1-1	TGTGCCAGTAGCAGCACCAGGGACAGGGTGATGAGGACTGAAGCTTTCTTT	CASSSTRDRVMRTEAFF
TRBV15	-	-	TRBJ2-7	TGTGCCACCAGCAGAGATGGGGTGGGGGTCTACGAGCAGTACTTC	CATSRDGVGVYEQYF
TRBV24-1	TRBD1	once	TRBJ1-5	TGTGCCACCAGTGATATCCCGGGACAGGGCCTCCCCAATCAGCCCCAGCATTTT	CATSDIPGQGLPNQPQHF
TRBV7-2	TRBD1	few	TRBJ2-7	TGTGCCAGCAGCTTATCGGGACAGATAACCTACGAGCAGTACTTC	CASSLSGQITYEQYF
TRBV7-2	TRBD2	-	TRBJ2-3	TGTGCCAGCAGCCCCCGGACTAGGGAACTCACAGATACGCAGTATTTT	CASSPRTRELTDTQYF
TRBV7-7	-	-	TRBJ2-3	TGTGCCAGCAGCTTAGGGCGGTCAGATACGCAGTATTTT	CASSLGRSDTQYF
TRBV28	-	-	TRBJ2-7	TGTGCCTGCTCCGGGACGGGGCACTATACTTTATACGAGCAGTACTTC	CACSGTGHYTLYEQYF
TRBV28	TRBD2	-	TRBJ2-3	TGTGCCAGCAGTTTTGCTAGCGGGAAGGTAGATACGCAGTATTTT	CASSFASGKVDTQYF
TRBV29-1	-	-	TRBJ1-1	TGCAGCGTGACGGACCCAATTATGAACACTGAAGCTTTCTTT	CSVTDPIMNTEAFF
TRBV2	TRBD1	-	TRBJ1-1	TGTGCCAGCAGTGCACCGGGACAGGGGAACACTGAAGCTTTCTTT	CASSAPGQGNTEAFF
TRBV4-1	TRBD1	-	TRBJ1-5	TGCGCCAGCAGCCAGATCCCCGACAGGGCTCAGCCCCAGCATTTT	CASSQIPDRAQPQHF
TRBV27	-	-	TRBJ2-7	TGTGCCAGCGGGGTCGGCGGCACCCCCTACGAGCAGTACTTC	CASGVGGTPYEQYF